The 31 T cell receptor beta chains listed next were all sequenced from one sample in a study of T cell responses to AZD1222 COVID-19 vaccine. This table comes from immunoSEQ multiplex PCR, and its TCRdb copy is limited to in-frame clones, with some not included. The sample includes some 150,000 clones, around nine tenths seen only once; the top ten take approximately 6.6%. The source material was peripheral blood, sampled after recovery from COVID-19. These receptors were collected from an adult who had recovered from COVID-19.

This clone is categorized as medium-sized. The chain is built from TRBV7-4 and TRBJ1-5; TRBD1 aligns across 8 bases. This CDR3 is 21 amino acids long. Trimming took 0 bases from V and 0 from J; bases not matched to a gene: 16. CDR1 and CDR2 (germline): SGHVT, SQSDAQ. The CDR3 DNA follows: TGTGCCAGCAGCTTAGCTCGAGCGCCAGGGGGCCCGGGGTATAGCAATCAGCCCCAGCATTTT. Translated, it gives CASSLARAPGGPGYSNQPQHF. Based on the CDR3 plus reference TRBV7-4 and TRBJ1-5, the full variable domain is GAGVSQSPRYKVAKRGRDVALRCDSISGHVTLYWYRQTLGQGSEVLTYSQSDAQRDKSGRPSGRFSAERPERSVSTLKIQRTEQGDSAVYLCASSLARAPGGPGYSNQPQHFGDGTRLSIL.

V usage is TRBV2 and J usage is TRBJ2-2; 11 bases fit TRBD1. CDR1 and CDR2 from the germline V gene are SNHLY and FYNNEI. This CDR3 spans 16 amino acids. The V and J ends lost 5 bases and 3 bases, in that order; junction bases with no gene match: 5. The CDR3 spells CASSPGDRGDTGELFF. DNA for the CDR3: TGTGCCAGCAGTCCCGGGGACAGGGGGGACACCGGGGAGCTGTTTTTT.

The J gene is TRBJ2-5, the V gene TRBV18; D is uncertain. The CDR3 contains 13 residues. Germline V gene lookup returns CDR1 KGHSH and CDR2 LQKENI. V was clipped by 1 base and J by 3 bases, with 6 bases between them. CDR3 bases: TGTGCCAGCTCACCACGGACGGAAGAGACCCAGTACTTC. Translating gives CASSPRTEETQYF.

This clone was counted a few times. In DNA form, the CDR3 reads TGTGCCAGTAGTCGCCTAGCGGGAGATAGAACAGATACGCAGTATTTT. It specifies CASSRLAGDRTDTQYF. The V gene is TRBV19, the J gene TRBJ2-3; 10 bases are a match to TRBD2. This CDR3 spans 16 amino acids. V dropped 5 bases and J dropped 3; count of bases not matched to a gene: 8. The germline CDR1 and CDR2 sequences are LNHDA and SQIVND (reference sequence).

CDR3 DNA sequence: TGTGCCAGCTCAAACGCAGGGGGCCTTAGCAATCAGCCCCAGCATTTT. It translates to CASSNAGGLSNQPQHF. This chain connects TRBV18 to TRBJ1-5; 8 bases are shared with TRBD1. The CDR3 spans 16 residues. Looked up from germline, CDR1 is KGHSH and CDR2 is LQKENI. Trimming removed 5 bases from V and 0 bases from J; junction bases left unmatched: 6.

The V gene is TRBV29-1, the J gene TRBJ2-2, with TRBD1 matching over 7 bases. The CDR3 spans 12 residues. The germline gives CDR1 SQVTM, CDR2 ANQGSEA. V lost 7 bases to trimming and J lost 4 bases; unmatched junction nucleotides: 3. The CDR3 DNA follows: TGCAGCGGGACAGGCGGCACCGGGGAGCTGTTTTTT. This encodes CSGTGGTGELFF.

The rearrangement links TRBV15 to TRBJ2-7, with D perhaps TRBD2 (6 bases). The CDR3 contains 14 residues. CDR1 is LNHNV and CDR2 is YYDKDF in the germline V gene (reference sequence). Trimming removed 5 bases at V and 3 bases at J, with 14 bases between. The CDR3 region has the DNA TGTGCCACCAGCCGTCCATGGGGGGACTACGAGCAGTACTTC. It yields the protein CATSRPWGDYEQYF.

This clone was counted only a few times. The chain is built from TRBV27 and TRBJ1-5; a possible D gene is TRBD1 (5 bases). Germline lookup yields CDR1 MNHEY and CDR2 SMNVEV (reference sequence). There are 13 residues in the CDR3. V lost 3 bases and J lost 6, with 9 bases in between. CDR3 sequence (DNA): TGTGCCAGCAGTTTTTCAGGGTCTCAGCCCCAGCATTTT. This codes for CASSFSGSQPQHF.

The chain recombines TRBV5-1 with TRBJ1-1; a possible D gene is TRBD1 (5 bases). Germline V CDR1 and CDR2: SGHRS, YFSETQ. This CDR3 is 15 amino acids long. Trimming left V 2 bases short and J 2 bases short, with 13 bases between. CDR3 DNA sequence: TGCGCCAGCAGCTTTCAATCCACAGGTAACACTGAAGCTTTCTTT. The encoded protein is CASSFQSTGNTEAFF.

The chain's CDR3 is CASSFPRIFSYNEQFF. CDR3 nucleotide sequence: TGTGCCAGCAGCTTCCCAAGGATCTTCTCCTACAATGAGCAGTTCTTC. The chain uses TRBV3-1 (or the pseudogene TRBV3-2) and TRBJ2-1, with unresolved D. Germline assignment: CDR1 LGHDT and CDR2 YNNKEL (reference sequence). The CDR3 has 16 residues. Trimming pared 5 bases from V and 0 bases from J, leaving 14 bases between.

The chain recombines TRBV4-2 with TRBJ2-1; TRBD2 matches at 9 bases. V lost 1 base and J lost 4; bases outside the gene matches: 5. Germline CDR1 is LGHNA and CDR2 is YNFKEQ. The CDR3 has 16 residues. The DNA of the CDR3 is TGTGCCAGCAGCCAAGGGCGGGAGGGCCTTTACAATGAGCAGTTCTTC. Translated, it gives CASSQGREGLYNEQFF.

V gene TRBV7-8 combines with J gene TRBJ1-2; no reliable D call. The CDR3 is made up of 13 amino acids. The germline V gene encodes CDR1 SGHVS and CDR2 FQNEAQ. Between the trimmed V and J ends, which lost 5 bases and 4 bases, there was a span of 11 bases. The CDR3 sequence is CASSRTSSYGYTF. CDR3 in DNA: TGTGCCAGCAGCCGAACCTCTAGCTATGGCTACACCTTC.

This clone was seen just once. CDR3 amino acids: CASSQAGRDGYTF. For the CDR3, the DNA is TGTGCCAGCAGCCAAGCCGGCCGCGACGGCTACACCTTC. V is TRBV4-2 and J is TRBJ1-2; D not resolved. The CDR3 spans 13 residues. The V gene lost 1 base and the J gene lost 8 bases, with 11 bases spanning the gap. In germline, CDR1 is LGHNA, CDR2 YNFKEQ.

The chain links TRBV5-1 to TRBJ2-1; 11 nucleotides agree with TRBD2. This CDR3 has 16 amino acids. Germline assignment: CDR1 SGHRS and CDR2 YFSETQ. V shed 3 bases and J 7 bases; nucleotides not matched to a gene: 9. The CDR3: CASSWVLAGGGNEQFF. CDR3 sequence (DNA): TGCGCCAGCAGCTGGGTCCTAGCGGGAGGAGGGAATGAGCAGTTCTTC.

This chain uses TRBV14 with TRBJ1-2, with D maybe TRBD1 (5 bases). This CDR3 contains 14 residues. From germline, CDR1 is SGHDN and CDR2 FVKESK. Trimming took 4 bases from V and 3 from J, leaving 12 bases between them. The CDR3: CASSRATGDYGYTF. The CDR3 nucleotides read TGTGCCAGCAGCCGAGCCACAGGAGACTATGGCTACACCTTC.

The chain employs TRBV4-2 and TRBJ2-2, with TRBD2 identical over 7 bases. The CDR3 has 16 amino acids. The ends lost 0 bases at V and 7 bases at J; junction bases unmatched: 8. Germline-derived CDR1 and CDR2 are LGHNA and YNFKEQ. The CDR3 reads CASSQERAGAGGELFF. DNA of the CDR3: TGTGCCAGCAGCCAAGAAAGGGCGGGAGCCGGCGGGGAGCTGTTTTTT.

The chain recombines TRBV12-3 or TRBV12-4 with TRBJ1-2; no definite D call. CDR3 size: 12 residues. V was clipped by 4 bases and J by 4 bases, with 7 bases between them. The CDR3 reads CASSSGPYGYTF. The DNA for the CDR3 is TGTGCCAGCAGTTCAGGACCCTATGGCTACACCTTC.

J is TRBJ1-3 and V is TRBV5-8, with D tentatively TRBD1 (5 bases). In germline, CDR1 is SGHTS, CDR2 YDEGEE. V was pared by 0 bases and J by 3 bases, with 7 bases between. This CDR3 region has 14 residues. CDR3 in amino acids: CASSLGQHGNTIYF. CDR3 nucleotide sequence: TGTGCCAGCAGCTTGGGACAGCATGGAAACACCATATATTTT.

The rearrangement links TRBV7-9 to TRBJ2-1; TRBD2 might be the D (5 bases). CDR1 and CDR2 (germline): SEHNR, FQNEAQ (reference sequence). CDR3 length: 12 residues. V was pared by 3 bases and J by 8 bases, with 8 bases between. Here the CDR3 reads CASSFGRDEQFF. Here the CDR3 DNA reads TGTGCCAGCAGCTTCGGGCGGGATGAGCAGTTCTTC.

The chain carries TRBV29-1 and TRBJ2-6; D unresolved. Trimming stripped 6 bases from V and 0 bases from J, with 9 bases between. The CDR3 length is 14 residues. Looked up from germline, CDR1 is SQVTM and CDR2 is ANQGSEA. The CDR3 DNA reads TGCAGCGTCCAACATGACTCTGGGGCCAACGTCCTGACTTTC. This codes for CSVQHDSGANVLTF.

The V call is TRBV27, the J call TRBJ2-1; TRBD2 matches 10 bases. Trimming removed 6 bases from V and 6 bases from J; junction bases left unmatched: 5. In germline, CDR1 is MNHEY, CDR2 SMNVEV (reference sequence). The CDR3 covers 14 residues. The CDR3 protein is CASSWTSGLNEQFF. CDR3 nucleotide sequence: TGTGCCAGCAGCTGGACTAGCGGCCTCAATGAGCAGTTCTTC.

The CDR3 protein is CASHPLGHYGYTF. CDR3 nucleotides: TGTGCCAGTCACCCCCTCGGACACTATGGCTACACCTTC. The chain is built from TRBV19 and TRBJ1-2; unclear D gene. V shed 8 bases and J shed 3 bases, with 13 bases lying between them. This CDR3 comprises 13 residues. Germline CDR1 and CDR2: LNHDA and SQIVND (reference sequence). The entire variable domain, with the rest obtained from reference TRBV19 and TRBJ1-2, is as follows: DGGITQSPKYLFRKEGQNVTLSCEQNLNHDAMYWYRQDPGQGLRLIYYSQIVNDFQKGDIAEGYSVSREKKESFPLTVTSAQKNPTAFYLCASHPLGHYGYTFGSGTRLTVV.

The chain joins TRBV6-6 to TRBJ2-2; no firm D call. Germline V gene lookup returns CDR1 MNHNY and CDR2 SVGAGI (reference sequence). The CDR3 loop spans 15 amino acids. V was pared by 2 bases and J by 3 bases, with 10 bases between. The CDR3, as DNA: TGTGCCAGCAGTTACCGACCTAGGGACACCGGGGAGCTGTTTTTT. It yields the protein CASSYRPRDTGELFF.

The gene calls are TRBV7-9 and TRBJ1-1; 9 bases agree with TRBD1. This CDR3 is built from 15 residues. Germline V gene lookup returns CDR1 SEHNR and CDR2 FQNEAQ (reference sequence). J was trimmed by 4 bases and V by 4 bases; bases with no gene match: 7. This CDR3 is CASSSRDRVITEAFF. DNA of the CDR3: TGTGCCAGCAGCTCCCGGGACAGGGTGATCACTGAAGCTTTCTTT.

The V gene is TRBV2, the J gene TRBJ1-2; D is ambiguous. Germline V gene sequence: CDR1 SNHLY, CDR2 FYNNEI. The CDR3 runs to 11 residues. With 5 bases removed from V and 4 bases from J, the gap between germline ends came to 5 bases. The CDR3 sequence is CASSYTYGYTF. The CDR3 DNA is TGTGCCAGCAGTTATACCTATGGCTACACCTTC.

Written as DNA, the CDR3 is TGTGCCAGCAGCCCCCAGGGAGGGACAAACACCGGGGAGCTGTTTTTT. Translating gives CASSPQGGTNTGELFF. The rearrangement joins TRBV4-2 to TRBJ2-2; a weak D match, TRBD2 (7 bases). Germline CDR1 reads LGHNA; CDR2 reads YNFKEQ. CDR3 length equals 16 residues. V was trimmed by 4 bases and J by 2 bases, leaving 14 bases between them.

The rearrangement uses TRBV2 and TRBJ1-1; D gene uncertain. This CDR3 region has 13 residues. V was shortened by 10 bases and J by 0 bases, with 12 bases between the two germline ends. Germline-derived CDR1 and CDR2 are SNHLY and FYNNEI. CDR3 bases: TGTGCCAAAGTTGGAAGCATGAACACTGAAGCTTTCTTT. It codes for CAKVGSMNTEAFF.

V usage is TRBV7-9 and J usage is TRBJ1-2; D is possibly TRBD1 (5 bases). Trimming removed 2 bases at V and 8 bases at J, with 21 bases between. The CDR3 sequence is 16 residues long. CDR1 is SEHNR, CDR2 FQNEAQ, per germline (reference sequence). CDR3 in amino acids: CASSLLPRVGANGYTF. The CDR3 DNA reads as TGTGCCAGCAGCTTACTTCCCAGGGTGGGAGCTAACGGCTACACCTTC.

This rearrangement joins TRBV5-1 to TRBJ2-1; a weak D match, TRBD2 (5 bases). Trimming left V 4 bases short and J 15 bases short, with 20 bases between. This CDR3 has 13 amino acids. The germline V gene has CDR1 SGHRS and CDR2 YFSETQ. CDR3 protein: CASSLEVVTERFF. CDR3 bases: TGCGCCAGCAGCCTGGAGGTCGTCACAGAAAGGTTCTTC. Looking up the rest from reference TRBV5-1 and TRBJ2-1 gives the full variable domain: KAGVTQTPRYLIKTRGQQVTLSCSPISGHRSVSWYQQTPGQGLQFLFEYFSETQRNKGNFPGRFSGRQFSNSRSEMNVSTLELGDSALYLCASSLEVVTERFFGPGTRLTVL.

This rearrangement joins TRBV28 to TRBJ2-7; TRBD1 matches at 9 bases. The CDR3 sequence is 15 residues long. V trimming: 2 bases; J trimming: 2 bases; junction bases outside the gene matches: 4. Germline V lookup: CDR1 MDHEN, CDR2 SYDVKM. In nucleotides, the CDR3 is TGTGCCAGCAGTTTAGGGACAGGGCTGGCCTACGAGCAGTACTTC. It encodes CASSLGTGLAYEQYF.

This rearrangement joins TRBV2 to TRBJ1-6, with D unclear. Trimming took 3 bases from V and 0 from J, leaving 9 bases between them. The germline CDR1 and CDR2 sequences are SNHLY and FYNNEI. This CDR3 spans 16 amino acids. The CDR3 spells CASSELGSSYNSPLHF. For the CDR3, the DNA is TGTGCCAGCAGTGAGCTAGGCAGCTCCTATAATTCACCCCTCCACTTT.